This T cell receptor beta chain was sequenced for a study of T cells in women clearing cervical HPV infection. As for the study in general: Only a few women had HLA typing results available.

With respect to this clone: Read sequence stops 3 residues before the CDR3 end, and the germline J gene provides the missing end.

Sequencing used immunoSEQ multiplex PCR; TCRdb keeps in-frame clones, though not all of them. The sample's table shows fewer than 35,000 clones. The V gene's germline CDR1 is SGHTA and CDR2 FQGNSA. The CDR3 has 16 residues. Material: blood buffy coat. The V and J genes are TRBV7-2 and TRBJ1-6; no clear D gene. This sequence was found in a woman aged 18 to 75 with a cervical HPV16 infection that either progressed to CIN3+ or cleared (not recorded which). This CDR3 is CASRLARVQANSPLHF. The sequenced CDR3 bases are TGTGCAAGTCGCTTAGCGCGGGTTCAGGCGAATTCACCC.